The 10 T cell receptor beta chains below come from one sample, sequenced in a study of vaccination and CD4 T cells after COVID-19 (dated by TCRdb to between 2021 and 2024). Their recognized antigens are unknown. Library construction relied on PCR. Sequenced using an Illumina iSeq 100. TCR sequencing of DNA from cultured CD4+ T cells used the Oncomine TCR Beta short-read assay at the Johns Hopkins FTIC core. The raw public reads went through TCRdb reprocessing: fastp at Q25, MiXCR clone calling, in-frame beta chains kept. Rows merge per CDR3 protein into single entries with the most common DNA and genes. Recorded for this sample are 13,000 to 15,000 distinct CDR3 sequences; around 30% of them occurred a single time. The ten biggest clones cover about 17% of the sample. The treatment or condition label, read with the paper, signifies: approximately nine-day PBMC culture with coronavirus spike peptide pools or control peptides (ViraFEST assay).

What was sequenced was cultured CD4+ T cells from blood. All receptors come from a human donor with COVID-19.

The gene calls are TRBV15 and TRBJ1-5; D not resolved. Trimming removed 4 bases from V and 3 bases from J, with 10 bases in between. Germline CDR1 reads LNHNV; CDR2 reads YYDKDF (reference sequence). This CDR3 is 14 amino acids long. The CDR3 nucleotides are TGTGCCACCAGCATAGGAGGCGCCAATCAGCCCCAGCATTTT. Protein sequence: CATSIGGANQPQHF.

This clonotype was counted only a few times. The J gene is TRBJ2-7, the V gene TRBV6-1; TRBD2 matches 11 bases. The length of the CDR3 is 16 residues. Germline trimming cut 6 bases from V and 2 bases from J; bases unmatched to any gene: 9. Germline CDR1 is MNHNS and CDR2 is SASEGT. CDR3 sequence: CASSPGGTSGPYEQYF. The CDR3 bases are TGTGCCAGCAGCCCAGGCGGGACTAGCGGCCCCTACGAGCAGTACTTC.

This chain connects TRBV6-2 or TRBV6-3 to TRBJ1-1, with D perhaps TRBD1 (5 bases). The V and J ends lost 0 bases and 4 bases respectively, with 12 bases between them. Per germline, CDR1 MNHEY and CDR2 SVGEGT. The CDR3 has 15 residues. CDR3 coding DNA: TGTGCCAGCAGTTACTCGAGTTCAGGGATCACTGAAGCTTTCTTT. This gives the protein CASSYSSSGITEAFF.

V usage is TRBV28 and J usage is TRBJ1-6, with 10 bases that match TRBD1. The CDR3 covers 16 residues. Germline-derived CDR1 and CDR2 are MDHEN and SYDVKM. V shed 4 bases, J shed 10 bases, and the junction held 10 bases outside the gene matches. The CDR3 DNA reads TGTGCCAGCAGTTCCCCGACAGGGGGCGGTGGGTCACCCCTCCACTTT. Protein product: CASSSPTGGGGSPLHF.

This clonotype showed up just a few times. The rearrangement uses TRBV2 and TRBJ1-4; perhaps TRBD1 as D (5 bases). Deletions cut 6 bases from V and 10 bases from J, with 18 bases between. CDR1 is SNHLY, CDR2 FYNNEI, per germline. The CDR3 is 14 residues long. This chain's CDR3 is CASRSQDSIGKLFF. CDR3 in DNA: TGTGCCAGCAGGTCACAAGACAGTATCGGAAAACTGTTTTTT. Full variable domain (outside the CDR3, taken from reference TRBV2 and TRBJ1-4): EPEVTQTPSHQVTQMGQEVILRCVPISNHLYFYWYRQILGQKVEFLVSFYNNEISEKSEIFDDQFSVERPDGSNFTLKIRSTKLEDSAMYFCASRSQDSIGKLFFGSGTQLSVL.

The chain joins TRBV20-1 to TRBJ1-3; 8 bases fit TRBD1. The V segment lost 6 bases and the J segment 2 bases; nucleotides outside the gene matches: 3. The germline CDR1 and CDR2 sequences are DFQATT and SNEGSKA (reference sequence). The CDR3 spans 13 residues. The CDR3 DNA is TGCAGTGCCATGACAGGGGCTGGAAACACCATATATTTT. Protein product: CSAMTGAGNTIYF.

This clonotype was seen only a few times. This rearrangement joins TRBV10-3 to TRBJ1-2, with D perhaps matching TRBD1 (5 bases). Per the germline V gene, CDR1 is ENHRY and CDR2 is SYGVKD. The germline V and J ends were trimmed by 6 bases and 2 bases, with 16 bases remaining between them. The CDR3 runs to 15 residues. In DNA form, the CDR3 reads TGTGCCATCAGCCCACAGGACGGATCAAACTATGGCTACACCTTC. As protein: CAISPQDGSNYGYTF.

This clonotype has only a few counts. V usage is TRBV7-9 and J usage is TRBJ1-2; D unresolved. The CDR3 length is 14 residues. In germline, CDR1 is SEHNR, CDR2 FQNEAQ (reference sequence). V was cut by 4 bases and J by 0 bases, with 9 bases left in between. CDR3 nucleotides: TGTGCCAGCAGCTCCAACGGCCCTAACTATGGCTACACCTTC. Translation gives CASSSNGPNYGYTF.

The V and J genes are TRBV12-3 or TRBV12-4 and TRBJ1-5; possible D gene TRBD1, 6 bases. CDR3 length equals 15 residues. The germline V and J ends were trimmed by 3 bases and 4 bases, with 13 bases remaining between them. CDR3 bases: TGTGCCAGCAGTTTCGACAGGTACCAGAATCAGCCCCAGCATTTT. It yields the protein CASSFDRYQNQPQHF.

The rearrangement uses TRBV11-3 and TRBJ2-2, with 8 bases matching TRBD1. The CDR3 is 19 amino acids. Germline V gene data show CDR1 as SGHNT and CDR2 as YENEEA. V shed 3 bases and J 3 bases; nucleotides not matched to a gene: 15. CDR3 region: CASSFGQGQGEKHTGELFF. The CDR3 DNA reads TGTGCCAGCAGCTTTGGACAGGGTCAGGGGGAAAAGCACACCGGGGAGCTGTTTTTT.